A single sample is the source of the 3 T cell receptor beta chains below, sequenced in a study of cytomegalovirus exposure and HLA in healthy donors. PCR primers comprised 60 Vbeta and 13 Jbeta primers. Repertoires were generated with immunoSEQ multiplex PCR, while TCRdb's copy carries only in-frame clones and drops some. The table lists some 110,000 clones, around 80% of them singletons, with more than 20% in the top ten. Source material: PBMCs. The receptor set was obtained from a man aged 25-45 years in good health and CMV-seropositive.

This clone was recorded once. The CDR3 bases are TGTGCCAGCAGCTCCGCGGGGACGGGGAACACTGAAGCTTTCTTT. This sequence encodes CASSSAGTGNTEAFF. This chain links TRBV7-6 with TRBJ1-1; tentative D call: TRBD1 (5 bases). The CDR3 runs 15 residues. CDR1 is SGHVS, CDR2 FNYEAQ, per germline. Trimming pared 4 bases from V and 1 base from J, leaving 13 bases between.

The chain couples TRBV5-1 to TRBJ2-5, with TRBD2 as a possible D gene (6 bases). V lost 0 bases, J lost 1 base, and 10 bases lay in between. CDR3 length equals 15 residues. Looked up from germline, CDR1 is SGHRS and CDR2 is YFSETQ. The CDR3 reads CASSLVGGIQETQYF. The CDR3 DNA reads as TGCGCCAGCAGCTTGGTCGGAGGGATCCAAGAGACCCAGTACTTC.

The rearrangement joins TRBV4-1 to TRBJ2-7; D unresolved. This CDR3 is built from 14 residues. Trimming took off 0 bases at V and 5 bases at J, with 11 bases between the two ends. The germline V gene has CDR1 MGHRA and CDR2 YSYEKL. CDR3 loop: CASSQDPTEHEQYF. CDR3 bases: TGCGCCAGCAGCCAAGATCCAACAGAACACGAGCAGTACTTC.